This T cell receptor beta chain was documented in a study of shared clonotypes between healthy human individuals. Only in-frame clones appear in the TCRdb table, and some are missing; sequencing was by immunoSEQ multiplex PCR. The sample has about 1.1 million clones, about four fifths seen once. Sequencing was carried out using memory CD4+ T cells from PBMCs. The subset is: CD45RA-negative fraction. The source of this sequence is a man aged 18 to 30 in good health. Some clones in this sample may be carry-over from other donors' samples.

The CDR3 spells CASSLDGQSCVTNYGYTF. The CDR3 nucleotides read TGTGCCAGCAGCTTAGATGGACAGTCTTGTGTTACTAACTATGGCTACACCTTC. The chain carries TRBV11-3 and TRBJ1-2; D might be TRBD1 (6 bases). V lost 0 bases to trimming and J lost 0 bases, with 17 bases between them. The germline V gene has CDR1 SGHNT and CDR2 YENEEA. The CDR3 contains 18 residues.